Following are 2 T cell receptor beta chains from one sample sequenced in a study of OX40 agonist ivuxolimab in advanced cancers. The repertoire was sequenced with immunoSEQ multiplex PCR; TCRdb's copy has only in-frame clones and lacks some. Of about 31,000 clones listed, 80% to 90% are singletons. This specimen consisted of CD4+ or CD8+ T cells sorted from blood, obtained in a trial of the OX40 agonist ivuxolimab. The receptor source for this set is an adult with an advanced solid tumor such as melanoma, head and neck, liver or kidney cancer.

The V call is TRBV6-1, the J call TRBJ1-6, with 9 bases fitting TRBD1. J gave up 9 bases and V 5 bases, and 11 bases lay outside the gene matches. CDR1 is MNHNS and CDR2 is SASEGT in the germline V gene. The CDR3 covers 16 residues. The CDR3: CASSQDSGTGSSPLHF. In nucleotides, the CDR3 is TGTGCCAGCAGTCAAGACTCCGGGACAGGGTCTTCACCCCTCCACTTT.

The chain carries TRBV9 and TRBJ1-2; 7 bases map to TRBD1. CDR1 is SGDLS, CDR2 YYNGEE, per germline. The CDR3 loop spans 16 amino acids. V lost 3 bases, J lost 4 bases, and 12 bases stayed unmatched. This chain's CDR3 is CASSAPRDSPSYGYTF. The CDR3 DNA sequence: TGTGCCAGCAGCGCCCCAAGGGACAGTCCGAGCTATGGCTACACCTTC.